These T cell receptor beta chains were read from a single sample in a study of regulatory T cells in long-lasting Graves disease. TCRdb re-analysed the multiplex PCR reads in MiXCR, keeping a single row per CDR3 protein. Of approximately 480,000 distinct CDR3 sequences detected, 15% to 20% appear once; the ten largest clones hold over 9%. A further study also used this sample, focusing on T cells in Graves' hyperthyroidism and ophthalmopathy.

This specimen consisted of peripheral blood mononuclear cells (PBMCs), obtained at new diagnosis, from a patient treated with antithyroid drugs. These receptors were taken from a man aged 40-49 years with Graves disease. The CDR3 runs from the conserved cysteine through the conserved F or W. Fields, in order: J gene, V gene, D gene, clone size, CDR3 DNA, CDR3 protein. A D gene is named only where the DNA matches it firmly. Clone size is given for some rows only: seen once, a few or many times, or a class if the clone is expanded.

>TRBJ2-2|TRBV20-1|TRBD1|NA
TGCAGTGCTCCCCGGACAGGGTCCGGGGAGCTGTTTTTT
CSAPRTGSGELFF
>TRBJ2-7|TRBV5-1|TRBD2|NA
TGCGCCAGCAGCTTGGGCGGGACTACCTCTGTTGAGCAGTACTTC
CASSLGGTTSVEQYF
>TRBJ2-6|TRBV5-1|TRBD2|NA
TGCGCCAGCAGCTTGGCTCGTAGCGGGAGGATAGGGGCCAACGTCCTGACTTTC
CASSLARSGRIGANVLTF
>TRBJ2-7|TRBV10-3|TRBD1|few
TGTGCCATCAGTTCCGGGACAGGGGACGAGCAGTACTTC
CAISSGTGDEQYF
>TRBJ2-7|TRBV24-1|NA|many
TGTGCCACCAGTGACCCCCGCGAGCAGTACTTC
CATSDPREQYF
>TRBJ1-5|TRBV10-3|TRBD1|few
TGTGCCATCAGTGGACAGGGGGCCTATCAGCCCCAGCATTTT
CAISGQGAYQPQHF
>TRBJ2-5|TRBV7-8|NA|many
TGTGCCAGCATACCCGAGCGGGCAATCCAAGAGACCCAGTACTTC
CASIPERAIQETQYF
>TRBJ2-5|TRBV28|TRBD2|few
TGTGCCAGCAGTACCACGGGACTAGCGGAAGAGACCCAGTACTTC
CASSTTGLAEETQYF
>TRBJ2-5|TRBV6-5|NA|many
TGTGCCAGCAGTTACTCTGGGGGGGCGGAGACCCAGTACTTC
CASSYSGGAETQYF
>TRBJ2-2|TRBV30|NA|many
TGTGCCTGGAGCACGGGATGGACCGGGGAGCTGTTTTTT
CAWSTGWTGELFF
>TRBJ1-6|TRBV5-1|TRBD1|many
TGCGCCAGCAGCCTACCGGGACAGTATAATTCACCCCTCCACTTT
CASSLPGQYNSPLHF
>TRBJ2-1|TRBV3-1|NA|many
TGTGCCAGCAGCCAAGACACTAGTTACAATGAGCAGTTCTTC
CASSQDTSYNEQFF
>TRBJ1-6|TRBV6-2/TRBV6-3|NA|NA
TGTGCCAGCACCCGGGTCGAGGGTTCACCCCTCCACTTT
CASTRVEGSPLHF
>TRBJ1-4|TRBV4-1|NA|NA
TGCGCCAGCAGCCAAGACGGGGTTGGTAATGAAAAACTGTTTTTT
CASSQDGVGNEKLFF
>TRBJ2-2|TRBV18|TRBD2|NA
TGTGCCAGCTCACCAAGTTCCCAGACTAGCGGGACCGGGGAGCTGTTTTTT
CASSPSSQTSGTGELFF
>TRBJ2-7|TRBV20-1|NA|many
TGCAGTGCTCCGGGGATAAGATCCTACGAGCAGTACTTC
CSAPGIRSYEQYF
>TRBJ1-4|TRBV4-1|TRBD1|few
TGCGCCAGCAGCCTCCCGGGACAGGGTAAAGTAAAACTGTTTTTT
CASSLPGQGKVKLFF
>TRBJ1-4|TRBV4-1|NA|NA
TGCGCCAGCAGCCCCCCCGGCAGGTTGGATGAAAAACTGTTTTTT
CASSPPGRLDEKLFF
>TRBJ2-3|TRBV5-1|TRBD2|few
TGCGCCAGCAGTTTTGGGACTAGCGGGAGGTCAAGCACAGATACGCAGTATTTT
CASSFGTSGRSSTDTQYF
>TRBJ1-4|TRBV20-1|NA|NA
TGCAGTGCCGGGACAATCTATGGGGAAAAACTGTTTTTT
CSAGTIYGEKLFF
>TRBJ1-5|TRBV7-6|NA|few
TGTGCCAGCAGCTTAAGAGTACGGCAGCCCCAGCATTTT
CASSLRVRQPQHF
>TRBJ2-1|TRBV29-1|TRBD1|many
TGCAGCGTGGGACAGGGGAGGGCTGAGCAGTTCTTC
CSVGQGRAEQFF
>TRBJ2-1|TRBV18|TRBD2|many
TGTGCCAGCTCACTTCCTAGCGGGAGGGCCCGTGAGCAGTTCTTC
CASSLPSGRAREQFF
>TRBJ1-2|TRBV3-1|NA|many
TGTGCCAGCAGCCAAGCCGAGAGGGGTGGCTACACCTTC
CASSQAERGGYTF
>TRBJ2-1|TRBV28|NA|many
TGTGCCAGCAGTCCCCCGACTCCTAACTCCTACAATGAGCAGTTCTTC
CASSPPTPNSYNEQFF
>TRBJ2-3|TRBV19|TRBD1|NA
TGTGCCAGTAGTATTGGGGACAGGGGGCGAGATACGCAGTATTTT
CASSIGDRGRDTQYF
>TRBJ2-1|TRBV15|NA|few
TGTGCCACCAGCGTTACCTTTGATGAGCAGTTCTTC
CATSVTFDEQFF
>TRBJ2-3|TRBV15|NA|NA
TGTGCCACCAGCAAAGGGGGGGTGGCTAGGGCAGATACGCAGTATTTT
CATSKGGVARADTQYF